Included here is one T cell receptor beta chain sequence, with context. Its antigen is still unknown. The study gave focal radiation plus ipilimumab CTLA-4 blockade to patients with chemo-refractory metastatic non-small-cell lung cancer. The sample comes from a study of radiotherapy plus CTLA-4 blockade in lung cancer. About the study: Across the patients, objective responses occurred in 18%, and disease control in roughly 30%.

Trimming took off 0 bases at V and 8 bases at J, with 16 bases between the two ends. This CDR3 comprises 15 residues. Germline loops: CDR1 LNHDA, CDR2 SQIVND (reference sequence). TCRdb's copy holds only in-frame clones and misses some; the assay was immunoSEQ multiplex PCR. The sample comprises about 80,000 clones, around 78% of which are singletons, and about 23% rests with the top ten. Study conclusions and caveats: Among blood TCR repertoires after radiotherapy plus ipilimumab, tumor-derived clones expanded.

Sequenced material: peripheral blood, taken from a patient treated with radiotherapy plus ipilimumab. The chain employs TRBV19 and TRBJ1-2, with D hard to call. The sequence derives from a human donor with non-small cell lung cancer whose response to radiotherapy plus ipilimumab could not be evaluated. Some clones in this sample may be carry-over from other donors' samples. CDR3: CASSIDRTWPWGYTF. The CDR3 nucleotides are TGTGCCAGTAGTATAGACCGGACTTGGCCATGGGGCTACACCTTC.